This TCR beta chain was identified during a study of PD-1 blockade in classical Hodgkin lymphoma. Findings of the study overall: Whatever underlies the repertoire differences (possibly disease activity or prior therapy) remains undefined. Significantly greater TCR diversity emerged by C4D1 in CD4+ cells but not CD8+ cells. Lower baseline TCR diversity marked trial partial responders and progressors.

Note on this clone: Its antigen is not identified.

V lost 7 bases to trimming and J lost 2 bases; unmatched junction nucleotides: 11. The CDR3 length is 17 residues. Germline CDR1 reads MDHEN; CDR2 reads SYDVKM. There was relapse after autologous stem cell transplantation in every patient, and there was variation in brentuximab vedotin exposure. The protocol was immunoSEQ multiplex PCR, while the TCRdb copy is restricted to in-frame clones and leaves out a portion. This table has 20,000 to 30,000 clones, around 81% appearing once. This clonotype was sampled from a human donor with classical Hodgkin lymphoma. The J gene is TRBJ2-1, the V gene TRBV28; TRBD1 matches at 10 bases. The material sequenced was peripheral blood mononuclear cells (PBMCs), taken before the second cycle of nivolumab. In nucleotides, the CDR3 is TGTGCCAGCACCAAACTCGTTGGACAGGGGGCCTACAATGAGCAGTTCTTC. As protein: CASTKLVGQGAYNEQFF. Drawing the rest from reference TRBV28 and TRBJ2-1, the complete variable domain is DVKVTQSSRYLVKRTGEKVFLECVQDMDHENMFWYRQDPGLGLRLIYFSYDVKMKEKGDIPEGYSVSREKKERFSLILESASTNQTSMYLCASTKLVGQGAYNEQFFGPGTRLTVL.